The 8 T cell receptor beta chains below were found in one sample sequenced in a study of Ad26.COV2.S vaccination and SARS-CoV-2 variants. Only in-frame clones appear in the TCRdb table, and some are missing; sequencing was by immunoSEQ multiplex PCR. The sample consists of 300,000 to 400,000 clones, about 85% of them appearing once. Treatment: approximately 18 received Ad26.COV2.S at low or high dose, single or two shots; several received placebo; per-sample allocation not given. Sampling occurred on day 63 after the first vaccine or placebo injection. The source was peripheral blood, collected in a trial of Ad26.COV2.S vaccine versus placebo. The source of these receptors is a person between 18 and 60 years old who received the Ad26.COV2.S COVID-19 vaccine or a placebo.

The chain joins TRBV6-5 to TRBJ2-7; 7 bases map to TRBD1. CDR1 is MNHEY, CDR2 SVGAGI, per germline. Losses at the gene ends were 2 bases for V and 2 bases for J; bases not matched to a gene: 9. The CDR3 is made up of 16 amino acids. CDR3 sequence: CASSYAPGQPPYEQYF. The CDR3 nucleotides read TGTGCCAGCAGTTACGCCCCGGGACAGCCACCCTACGAGCAGTACTTC.

The chain employs TRBV27 and TRBJ2-7; possibly TRBD1 for D (5 bases). Trimming pared 5 bases from V and 2 bases from J, leaving 10 bases between. In germline, CDR1 is MNHEY, CDR2 SMNVEV (reference sequence). This CDR3 has 13 amino acids. This chain's CDR3 is CASSPQGPYEQYF. The CDR3 coding sequence is TGTGCCAGCAGTCCCCAGGGCCCCTACGAGCAGTACTTC.

The CDR3, as DNA: TGTGCCAGCAGCTCGGGACGGGTTACCTACAATGAGCAGTTCTTC. This translates into CASSSGRVTYNEQFF. V and J are TRBV7-2 and TRBJ2-1; possibly TRBD1 or TRBD2 for D (5 bases each). The CDR3 sequence is 15 residues long. Trimming took off 4 bases at V and 2 bases at J, with 12 bases between the two ends. CDR1 is SGHTA, CDR2 FQGNSA, per germline. Full variable domain (missing parts from reference TRBV7-2 and TRBJ2-1): GAGVSQSPSNKVTEKGKDVELRCDPISGHTALYWYRQSLGQGLEFLIYFQGNSAPDKSGLPSDRFSAERTGGSVSTLTIQRTQQEDSAVYLCASSSGRVTYNEQFFGPGTRLTVL.

The rearrangement links TRBV24-1 to TRBJ2-1; D is ambiguous. Germline V CDR1 and CDR2: KGHDR, SFDVKD. V was shortened by 5 bases and J by 7 bases, with 14 bases between the two germline ends. The CDR3 consists of 14 residues. This CDR3 reads CATSGVNTGNEQFF. CDR3 nucleotides: TGTGCCACCAGTGGAGTTAACACTGGGAATGAGCAGTTCTTC.

The rearrangement joins TRBV15 to TRBJ2-5, with a possible D match to TRBD1 (7 bases). The CDR3 is 15 residues long. From germline, CDR1 is LNHNV and CDR2 YYDKDF (reference sequence). Trimming removed 1 base from V and 2 bases from J, with 11 bases in between. The CDR3 here is CATSRGRGLQETQYF. The CDR3 nucleotides read TGTGCCACCAGCAGAGGGAGGGGGCTACAAGAGACCCAGTACTTC.

J is TRBJ1-6 and V is TRBV4-3, with D tentatively TRBD1 (5 bases). The CDR3 covers 16 residues. CDR1 is LGHNA and CDR2 is YSLEER in the germline V gene. V lost 4 bases and J lost 10, with 20 bases in between. Written as DNA, the CDR3 is TGCGCCAGCAGCCCCCGGGGGGAGGGGCCCGCCTCACCCCTCCACTTT. This sequence encodes CASSPRGEGPASPLHF.

The J gene is TRBJ1-1, the V gene TRBV3-1 (or the pseudogene TRBV3-2); D possibly corresponds to TRBD1 (5 bases). The CDR3 has 16 residues. The V end was cut by 1 base, the J end by 4 bases, with 16 bases between. The germline gives CDR1 LGHDT, CDR2 YNNKEL (reference sequence). CDR3 nucleotides: TGTGCCAGCAGCCAAGGGATGGGGACGCGGGGCACTGAAGCTTTCTTT. Encoded protein: CASSQGMGTRGTEAFF.

The chain has TRBV19 and TRBJ1-4; the D gene is possibly TRBD1 (5 bases). Germline V gene lookup returns CDR1 LNHDA and CDR2 SQIVND (reference sequence). CDR3 length: 16 residues. V dropped 0 bases and J dropped 5 bases, with 13 bases sitting between them. CDR3 sequence (DNA): TGTGCCAGTAGTATAGACCCGGGACGGATAAATGAAAAACTGTTTTTT. Translated: CASSIDPGRINEKLFF. Drawing the rest from reference TRBV19 and TRBJ1-4, the complete variable domain is DGGITQSPKYLFRKEGQNVTLSCEQNLNHDAMYWYRQDPGQGLRLIYYSQIVNDFQKGDIAEGYSVSREKKESFPLTVTSAQKNPTAFYLCASSIDPGRINEKLFFGSGTQLSVL.